This T cell receptor (beta chain) emerged from a study of blood T cell repertoires in COVID-19. For the study at large: Sites across the United States, Italy and Spain contributed samples from acute and convalescent COVID-19. In each case, the material was cDNA or gDNA derived from T cells, B-cell-depleted T cells, or PBMCs.

How the authors handled the data: Amplification of reference gene primers provided the estimated nucleated cell counts. Sequencing was performed with immunoSEQ multiplex PCR; in TCRdb, only in-frame clones are kept and a portion is missing. V and J calls and clone size are as listed in that table; D and trimming were resolved from the DNA. The sample lists under 200,000 clones, 80% to 90% occurring once. The source of this sequence is a man younger than 35 with active or convalescent COVID-19. The material sequenced was peripheral blood.

CDR3 nucleotides: TGTGCCAGCAGTCTGGACAGGGTGGCTGGCTACACCTTC. Translation gives CASSLDRVAGYTF. J is TRBJ1-2 and V is TRBV6-5, with TRBD1 matching over 8 bases. Germline trimming cut 5 bases from V and 7 bases from J; bases unmatched to any gene: 6. Germline CDR1 and CDR2: MNHEY and SVGAGI. The CDR3 has 13 amino acids.